This T cell receptor (beta chain) is drawn from a study of OX40 agonist ivuxolimab in advanced cancers. General study points: Expanded clones were, on average, more numerous among CD8+ T cells than CD4+.

Germline lookup yields CDR1 MDHEN and CDR2 SYDVKM. Between the trimmed V and J ends, which lost 5 bases and 2 bases, there was a span of 4 bases. CDR3 length: 11 amino acids. Only in-frame clones appear in the TCRdb table, and some are missing; sequencing was by immunoSEQ multiplex PCR. The sample holds about 14,000 clones, roughly 79% seen once. Remarks on this clone: Its cognate antigen is unknown.

V is TRBV28 and J is TRBJ2-7; no firm D call. This sequence was found in an adult with an advanced solid tumor such as melanoma, head and neck, liver or kidney cancer. This material consisted of CD4+ or CD8+ T cells sorted from blood, taken in a trial of the OX40 agonist ivuxolimab. The CDR3 sequence is CASSPAYEQYF. CDR3 sequence (DNA): TGTGCCAGCAGTCCCGCCTACGAGCAGTACTTC.